The rows below give T cell receptor beta chains drawn from one sample of a study of control samples from healthy donors and cancer patients. Sequencing was performed with immunoSEQ multiplex PCR; in TCRdb, only in-frame clones are kept and a portion is missing. Of 35,000 to 50,000 clones in the sample, 80% to 90% were seen once. The sequenced material came from PBMCs. Every receptor here comes from a woman aged 55-70 years with lung cancer. The CDR3 runs from the conserved cysteine through the conserved F or W. The D gene is left open where the match is weak. Not all rows give a size; the values are once, few, many and, for expanded clones, a class.

TGTGCCACCAGCATAGGGGATACGCAGTATTTT	CATSIGDTQYF	TRBV15	-	-	TRBJ2-3
TGCGCCAGCAGCTTGGTCGGGTCCAGGGGGCTTCGAGGCTACACCTTC	CASSLVGSRGLRGYTF	TRBV5-1	once	TRBD1	TRBJ1-2
TGTGCCAGTAGTATAGGGCGGACACAGCCCCAGCATTTT	CASSIGRTQPQHF	TRBV19	-	-	TRBJ1-5
TGTGCCAGCAGACAGGGGGCAGGCACTGAAGCTTTCTTT	CASRQGAGTEAFF	TRBV7-9	-	TRBD1	TRBJ1-1
TGTGCCAGCAGTGAACAGGGGATCGGGGAGCTGTTTTTT	CASSEQGIGELFF	TRBV25-1	-	-	TRBJ2-2
TGCGCCAGCAGCCAAGTAGGATATGCCGGACTAGCGGGATACGAGCAGTACTTC	CASSQVGYAGLAGYEQYF	TRBV4-3	once	TRBD2	TRBJ2-7
TGTGCCAGCAGTCCCCACCGGCTGTTGAGCACTGAAGCTTTCTTT	CASSPHRLLSTEAFF	TRBV28	-	-	TRBJ1-1
TGTGCCAGCAGCTTGGATACAGGGGAAGATACGCAGTATTTT	CASSLDTGEDTQYF	TRBV5-4	-	TRBD1	TRBJ2-3
TGTGCCAGCAGCCCGGGTGGCGGTGGCTACACCTTC	CASSPGGGGYTF	TRBV5-6	-	-	TRBJ1-2
TGTGCCAGCAGCTCGACTAGCGGGAGTTACAATGAGCAGTTCTTC	CASSSTSGSYNEQFF	TRBV7-9	-	TRBD2	TRBJ2-1
TGTGCCAGCAGTTTTGGGGGGTCTCGCGAGCAGTACTTC	CASSFGGSREQYF	TRBV12-3/TRBV12-4	once	-	TRBJ2-7
TGTGCCAGCAGCGCAACCAACACCGGGGAGCTGTTTTTT	CASSATNTGELFF	TRBV6-2/TRBV6-3	few	-	TRBJ2-2
TGTGCCAGCAGCGTCCTCTACAATGAGCAGTTCTTC	CASSVLYNEQFF	TRBV9	-	-	TRBJ2-1
TGTGCCAGTAGTATAGGGACAGGCACTGAAGCTTTCTTT	CASSIGTGTEAFF	TRBV19	-	TRBD1	TRBJ1-1